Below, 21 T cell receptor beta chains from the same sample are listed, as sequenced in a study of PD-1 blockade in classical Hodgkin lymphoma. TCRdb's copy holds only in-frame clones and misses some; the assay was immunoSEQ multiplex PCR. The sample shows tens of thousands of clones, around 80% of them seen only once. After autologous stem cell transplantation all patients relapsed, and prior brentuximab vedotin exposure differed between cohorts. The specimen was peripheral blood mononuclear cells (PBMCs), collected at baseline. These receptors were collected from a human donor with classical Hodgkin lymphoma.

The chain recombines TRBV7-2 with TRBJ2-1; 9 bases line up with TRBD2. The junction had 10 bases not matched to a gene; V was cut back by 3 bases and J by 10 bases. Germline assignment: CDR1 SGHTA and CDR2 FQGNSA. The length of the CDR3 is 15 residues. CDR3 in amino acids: CASSFSRGGAGEQFF. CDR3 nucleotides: TGTGCCAGCAGCTTTTCTCGCGGGGGGGCCGGAGAGCAGTTCTTC.

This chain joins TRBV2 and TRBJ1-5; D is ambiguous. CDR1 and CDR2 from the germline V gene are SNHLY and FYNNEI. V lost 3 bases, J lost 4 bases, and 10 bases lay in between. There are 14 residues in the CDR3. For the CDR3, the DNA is TGTGCCAGCAGTGAGAGTCGGACTAATCAGCCCCAGCATTTT. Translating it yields CASSESRTNQPQHF.

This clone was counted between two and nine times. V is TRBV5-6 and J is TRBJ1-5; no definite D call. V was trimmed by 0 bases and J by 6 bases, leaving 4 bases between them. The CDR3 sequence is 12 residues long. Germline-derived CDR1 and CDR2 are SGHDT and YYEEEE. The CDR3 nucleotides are TGTGCCAGCAGCTTGGACGGTCAGCCCCAGCATTTT. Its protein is CASSLDGQPQHF.

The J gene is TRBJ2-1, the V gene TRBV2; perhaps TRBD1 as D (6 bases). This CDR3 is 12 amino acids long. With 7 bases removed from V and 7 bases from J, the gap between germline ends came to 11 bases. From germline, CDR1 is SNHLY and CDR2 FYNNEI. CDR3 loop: CASNQGMNEQFF. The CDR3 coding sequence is TGTGCCAGCAATCAGGGGATGAATGAGCAGTTCTTC.

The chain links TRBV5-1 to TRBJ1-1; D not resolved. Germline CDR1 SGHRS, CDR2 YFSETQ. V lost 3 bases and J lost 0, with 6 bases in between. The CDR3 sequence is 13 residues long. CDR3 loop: CASSWTVNTEAFF. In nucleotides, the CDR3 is TGCGCCAGCAGCTGGACTGTGAACACTGAAGCTTTCTTT.

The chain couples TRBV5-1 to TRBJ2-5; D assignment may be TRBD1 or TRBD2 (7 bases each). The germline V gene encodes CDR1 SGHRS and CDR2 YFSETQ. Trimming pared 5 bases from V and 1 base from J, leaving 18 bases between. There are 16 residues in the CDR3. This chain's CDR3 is CASRPRGAGVQETQYF. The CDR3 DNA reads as TGCGCCAGCAGGCCCAGGGGGGCGGGGGTCCAAGAGACCCAGTACTTC.

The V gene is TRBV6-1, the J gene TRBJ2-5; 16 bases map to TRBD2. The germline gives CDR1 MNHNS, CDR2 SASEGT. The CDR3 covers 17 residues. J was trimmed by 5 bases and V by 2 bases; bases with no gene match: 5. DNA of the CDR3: TGTGCCAGCAGTGAAATTTGGGGACTAGCGGGAGGGGAGACCCAGTACTTC. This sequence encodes CASSEIWGLAGGETQYF.

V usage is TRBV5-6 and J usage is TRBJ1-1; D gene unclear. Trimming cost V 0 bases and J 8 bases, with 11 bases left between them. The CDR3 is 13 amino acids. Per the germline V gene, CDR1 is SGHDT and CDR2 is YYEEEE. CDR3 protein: CASSLEGSLEAFF. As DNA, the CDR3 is TGTGCCAGCAGCTTGGAGGGAAGCCTCGAAGCTTTCTTT.

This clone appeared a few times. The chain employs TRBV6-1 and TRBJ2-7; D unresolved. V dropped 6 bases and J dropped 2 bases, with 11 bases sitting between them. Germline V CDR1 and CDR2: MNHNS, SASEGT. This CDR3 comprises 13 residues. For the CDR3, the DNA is TGTGCCAGCAGGGGAACCGCCGCCTACGAGCAGTACTTC. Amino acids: CASRGTAAYEQYF.

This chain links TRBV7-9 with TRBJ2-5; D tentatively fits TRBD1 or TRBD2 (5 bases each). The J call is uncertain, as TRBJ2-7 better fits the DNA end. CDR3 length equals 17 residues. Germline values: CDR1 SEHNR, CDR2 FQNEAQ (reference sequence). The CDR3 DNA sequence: TGTGCCAGCAGCTCGGGACCGATGATTATCCGAGGGGACGAGCAGTACTTC. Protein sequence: CASSSGPMIIRGDEQYF.

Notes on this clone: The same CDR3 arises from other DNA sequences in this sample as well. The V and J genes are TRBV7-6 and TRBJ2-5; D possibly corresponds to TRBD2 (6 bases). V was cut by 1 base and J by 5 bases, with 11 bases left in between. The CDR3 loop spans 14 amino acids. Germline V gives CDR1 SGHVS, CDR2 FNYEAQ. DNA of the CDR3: TGTGCCAGCAGCTTAGGCGGGGTCGGGGAGACCCAGTACTTC. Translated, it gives CASSLGGVGETQYF.

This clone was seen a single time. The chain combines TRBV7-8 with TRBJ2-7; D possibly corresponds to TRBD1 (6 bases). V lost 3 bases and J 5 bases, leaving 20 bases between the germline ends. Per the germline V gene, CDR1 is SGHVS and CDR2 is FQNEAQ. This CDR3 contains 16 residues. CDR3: CASSFLRQALWHEQYF. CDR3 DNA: TGTGCCAGCAGCTTCCTCAGACAGGCCCTTTGGCACGAGCAGTACTTC.

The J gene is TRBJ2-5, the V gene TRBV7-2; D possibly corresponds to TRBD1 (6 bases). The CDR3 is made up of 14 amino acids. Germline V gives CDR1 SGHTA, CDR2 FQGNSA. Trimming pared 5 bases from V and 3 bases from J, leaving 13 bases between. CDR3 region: CASSGNRGKETQYF. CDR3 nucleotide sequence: TGTGCCAGCAGCGGTAATAGGGGGAAAGAGACCCAGTACTTC. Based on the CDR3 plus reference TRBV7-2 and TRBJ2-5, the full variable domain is GAGVSQSPSNKVTEKGKDVELRCDPISGHTALYWYRQSLGQGLEFLIYFQGNSAPDKSGLPSDRFSAERTGGSVSTLTIQRTQQEDSAVYLCASSGNRGKETQYFGPGTRLLVL.

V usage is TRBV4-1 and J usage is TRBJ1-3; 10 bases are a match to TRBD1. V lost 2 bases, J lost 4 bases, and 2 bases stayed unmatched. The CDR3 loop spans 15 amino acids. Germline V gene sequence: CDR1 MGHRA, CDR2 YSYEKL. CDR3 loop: CASSQRQGAGNTIYF. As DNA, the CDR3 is TGCGCCAGCAGCCAAAGACAGGGGGCAGGAAACACCATATATTTT.

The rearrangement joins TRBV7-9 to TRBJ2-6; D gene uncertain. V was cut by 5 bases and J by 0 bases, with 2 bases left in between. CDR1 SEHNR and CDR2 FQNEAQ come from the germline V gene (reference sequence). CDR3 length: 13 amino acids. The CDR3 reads CASSGSGANVLTF. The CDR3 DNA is TGTGCCAGCAGCGGCTCTGGGGCCAACGTCCTGACTTTC.

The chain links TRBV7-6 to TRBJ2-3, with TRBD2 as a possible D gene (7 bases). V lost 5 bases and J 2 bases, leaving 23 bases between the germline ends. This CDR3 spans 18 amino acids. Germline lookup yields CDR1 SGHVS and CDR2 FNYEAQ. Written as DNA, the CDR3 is TGTGCCAGCAGCCCACGCGGCGGGGGCTTACCTCACACAGATACGCAGTATTTT. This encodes CASSPRGGGLPHTDTQYF. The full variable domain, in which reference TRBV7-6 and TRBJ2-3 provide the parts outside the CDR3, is GAGVSQSPRYKVTKRGQDVALRCDPISGHVSLYWYRQALGQGPEFLTYFNYEAQQDKSGLPNDRFSAERPEGSISTLTIQRTEQRDSAMYRCASSPRGGGLPHTDTQYFGPGTRLTVL.

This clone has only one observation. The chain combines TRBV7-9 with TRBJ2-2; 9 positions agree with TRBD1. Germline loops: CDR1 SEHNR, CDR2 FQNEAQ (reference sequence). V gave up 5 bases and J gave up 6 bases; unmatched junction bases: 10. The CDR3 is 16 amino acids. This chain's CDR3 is CASSIPGQGYPGELFF. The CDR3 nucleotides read TGTGCCAGCAGCATACCGGGACAGGGTTACCCCGGGGAGCTGTTTTTT.

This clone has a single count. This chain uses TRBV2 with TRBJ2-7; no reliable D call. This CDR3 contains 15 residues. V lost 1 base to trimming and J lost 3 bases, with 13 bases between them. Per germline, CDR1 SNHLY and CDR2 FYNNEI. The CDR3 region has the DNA TGTGCCAGCAGTGAAGGGGCAGGTGACTTCTACGAGCAGTACTTC. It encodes CASSEGAGDFYEQYF.

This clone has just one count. The CDR3 spells CATRSNTGELFF. The CDR3, as DNA: TGTGCCACCAGGTCTAACACCGGGGAGCTGTTTTTT. V is TRBV6-5 and J is TRBJ2-2; D remains unclear. The V and J ends lost 10 bases and 2 bases respectively, with 8 bases between them. This CDR3 spans 12 amino acids. Per germline, CDR1 MNHEY and CDR2 SVGAGI.

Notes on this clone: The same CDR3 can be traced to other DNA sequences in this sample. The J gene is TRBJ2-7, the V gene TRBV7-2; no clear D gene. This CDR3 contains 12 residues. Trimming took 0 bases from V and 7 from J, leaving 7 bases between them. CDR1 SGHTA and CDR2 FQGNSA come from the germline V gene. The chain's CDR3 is CASSLARGEQYF. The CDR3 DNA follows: TGTGCCAGCAGCTTAGCGCGTGGGGAGCAGTACTTC.

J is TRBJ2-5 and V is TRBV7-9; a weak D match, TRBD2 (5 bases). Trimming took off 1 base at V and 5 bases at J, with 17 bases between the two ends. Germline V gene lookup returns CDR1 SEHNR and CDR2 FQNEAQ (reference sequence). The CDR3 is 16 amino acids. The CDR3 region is CASSLEEAQPGETQYF. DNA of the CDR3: TGTGCCAGCAGCTTAGAGGAGGCCCAACCGGGGGAGACCCAGTACTTC. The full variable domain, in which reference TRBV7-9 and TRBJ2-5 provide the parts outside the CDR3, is DTGVSQNPRHKITKRGQNVTFRCDPISEHNRLYWYRQTLGQGPEFLTYFQNEAQLEKSRLLSDRFSAERPKGSFSTLEIQRTEQGDSAMYLCASSLEEAQPGETQYFGPGTRLLVL.